What follows is one T cell receptor beta chain and its context. This CDR3 spans 13 amino acids. Germline V lookup: CDR1 SGHDT, CDR2 YYEEEE. The junction had 4 bases not matched to a gene; V was cut back by 4 bases and J by 6 bases. Sequencing used immunoSEQ multiplex PCR; TCRdb keeps in-frame clones, though not all of them. The table has about 350,000 clones, about 92% seen once. This entry is derived from a study of Ad26.COV2.S vaccination and SARS-CoV-2 variants. This clonotype was sampled from a human donor who had recovered from COVID-19. This material consisted of peripheral blood, taken after recovery from COVID-19. The V call is TRBV5-6, the J call TRBJ2-7, with TRBD2 identical over 10 bases. The CDR3 spells CASSIASGGEQYF. The CDR3 DNA reads TGTGCCAGCAGCATCGCTAGCGGGGGCGAGCAGTACTTC.